This TCR beta chain was obtained from a study of cytomegalovirus exposure and HLA in healthy donors. Overall study findings and caveats: Across donors, sequencing depth was assumed by presence/absence analyses to be roughly uniform. Sequencing probably produced one cluster of sequence variants that were highly shared. Diagnosis of cytomegalovirus status made by the classifier reportedly showed high specificity and sensitivity. Immune exposure data for these donors was limited to CMV serostatus.

This clone was seen more than once but under ten times. Its antigen is as yet unknown. The CDR3 sequence is 13 residues long. J was trimmed by 6 bases and V by 0 bases; bases with no gene match: 2. CDR1 MNHEY and CDR2 SVGAGI come from the germline V gene. Vbeta (60) and Jbeta (13) primers were used in the PCR. Assay: immunoSEQ multiplex PCR; the TCRdb copy retains only in-frame clones and omits some. The data hold some 100,000 clones, with under 80% observed a single time. The receptor was isolated from a man aged 35 to 55 in good health and CMV-seronegative. The sequenced sample consisted of PBMCs. This rearrangement joins TRBV6-5 to TRBJ2-7; TRBD2 agrees at 7 bases. The CDR3 sequence: CASSYSRGGEQYV. CDR3 DNA sequence: TGTGCCAGCAGTTACTCGCGCGGGGGCGAGCAGTACGTC.